The 17 T cell receptor beta chains below come from one sample, sequenced in a study of T cells in Graves' hyperthyroidism and ophthalmopathy. TCR beta CDR3 region amplification was performed from RNA transcripts. HTBI primers drove first-round RT-PCR of the TCR CDR3. Each CDR3 protein gets one entry after TCRdb re-called the multiplex PCR reads with MiXCR. The sample lists roughly 740,000 distinct CDR3 sequences, roughly 15% occurring once. The sequenced material came from blood. Every receptor here comes from a man in his late teens or twenties with Graves' hyperthyroidism.

This clonotype was found many times. The V call is TRBV10-3, the J call TRBJ2-3; D may be TRBD1 or TRBD2 (5 bases each). The V end lost 8 bases, the J end lost 2 bases, and 17 bases lay between the germline ends. The CDR3 runs 15 residues. Germline V gene data show CDR1 as ENHRY and CDR2 as SYGVKD. The CDR3 DNA follows: TGTGCCATCCGCAGGGACGGGCAGTTCACAGATACGCAGTATTTT. The encoded protein is CAIRRDGQFTDTQYF.

Only a few counts were recorded for this clonotype. The chain uses TRBV20-1 and TRBJ1-5, with a weak D call TRBD1 (6 bases). Trimming removed 1 base at V and 0 bases at J, with 13 bases between. Germline loops: CDR1 DFQATT, CDR2 SNEGSKA (reference sequence). This CDR3 is built from 16 residues. The CDR3 DNA is TGCAGTGCTAGAGTCTACGGACAGACTAGCAATCAGCCCCAGCATTTT. Translated: CSARVYGQTSNQPQHF.

The V and J genes are TRBV12-3 or TRBV12-4 and TRBJ1-1; 8 bases map to TRBD1. Germline trimming cut 8 bases from V and 10 bases from J; bases unmatched to any gene: 6. This CDR3 is 11 amino acids long. CDR3 sequence reads: CASGTGLGAFF. Written as DNA, the CDR3 is TGTGCCAGCGGGACAGGTCTCGGAGCTTTCTTT.

Many counts were recorded for this clonotype. J is TRBJ2-3 and V is TRBV7-8, with 14 nucleotides matching TRBD2. CDR3 length equals 17 residues. V shed 6 bases, J shed 4 bases, and the junction held 9 bases outside the gene matches. From germline, CDR1 is SGHVS and CDR2 FQNEAQ. The CDR3 DNA follows: TGTGCCAGCAGACCTCTTCCGGGACTAGCGGGAGCAGATACGCAGTATTTT. It specifies CASRPLPGLAGADTQYF.

This clonotype was observed at least ten times. The chain combines TRBV20-1 with TRBJ2-1; no definite D call. The ends were cut back, 2 bases at V and 7 bases at J, with 9 bases in the middle. The CDR3 sequence is 12 residues long. CDR1 and CDR2 from the germline V gene are DFQATT and SNEGSKA (reference sequence). The DNA for the CDR3 is TGCAGTGCTAGATCTTCGGTAAATGAGCAGTTCTTC. Amino acid sequence: CSARSSVNEQFF.

This clonotype was seen many times. The chain has TRBV7-9 and TRBJ1-2; 9 bases line up with TRBD1. Germline CDR1 is SEHNR and CDR2 is FQNEAQ (reference sequence). After removal of 5 bases from V and 3 bases from J, the junction contained 4 bases not matched to a gene. This CDR3 region has 14 residues. Here the CDR3 reads CASSTRTGDYGYTF. The CDR3 DNA is TGTGCCAGCAGCACCCGGACAGGGGACTATGGCTACACCTTC.

This clonotype was seen only a few times. The chain couples TRBV14 to TRBJ2-1; 9 bases agree with TRBD2. In germline, CDR1 is SGHDN, CDR2 FVKESK. J lost 4 bases, V lost 4 bases, and 5 bases had no gene match. CDR3 size: 15 residues. The CDR3 reads CASSRGRVGYNEQFF. The CDR3 DNA sequence: TGTGCCAGCAGCCGCGGGAGGGTTGGATACAATGAGCAGTTCTTC.

J is TRBJ1-2 and V is TRBV12-3 or TRBV12-4; the D gene is possibly TRBD1 (6 bases). This CDR3 region has 12 residues. Trimming removed 6 bases at V and 8 bases at J, with 13 bases between. The CDR3 DNA sequence: TGTGCCAGCAGACGCAACAGGGACGGCTACACCTTC. Residues: CASRRNRDGYTF.

The chain is built from TRBV4-3 and TRBJ2-2, with D possibly being TRBD2 (6 bases). The CDR3 sequence is 16 residues long. CDR1 is LGHNA and CDR2 is YSLEER in the germline V gene. V dropped 0 bases and J dropped 2 bases, with 10 bases sitting between them. CDR3 DNA: TGCGCCAGCAGCCAAGATTCGGGGGTCAACACCGGGGAGCTGTTTTTT. It is translated as CASSQDSGVNTGELFF.

The V gene is TRBV14, the J gene TRBJ1-2, with 7 bases aligning to TRBD1. Germline values: CDR1 SGHDN, CDR2 FVKESK. V trimming: 3 bases; J trimming: 3 bases; junction bases outside the gene matches: 7. The CDR3 consists of 15 residues. In DNA form, the CDR3 reads TGTGCCAGCAGCCACGAGGGGGCCGGGTACTATGGCTACACCTTC. It encodes CASSHEGAGYYGYTF.

There are a few counts of this clonotype. J is TRBJ2-1 and V is TRBV5-1; TRBD2 matches 9 bases. V dropped 4 bases and J dropped 6; count of bases not matched to a gene: 14. The CDR3 has 17 amino acids. CDR1 and CDR2 from the germline V gene are SGHRS and YFSETQ. CDR3 loop: CASSPLAGPEYSNEQFF. For the CDR3, the DNA is TGCGCCAGCAGCCCACTAGCGGGCCCTGAGTATTCCAATGAGCAGTTCTTC.

This clonotype was seen only a few times. This chain links TRBV20-1 with TRBJ2-1; D remains ambiguous. The CDR3 consists of 13 residues. V was pared by 3 bases and J by 4 bases, with 10 bases between. Germline-derived CDR1 and CDR2 are DFQATT and SNEGSKA (reference sequence). The CDR3 DNA is TGCAGTGCTAGGGGCCAATCTTACAATGAGCAGTTCTTC. As protein: CSARGQSYNEQFF.

This rearrangement joins TRBV7-2 to TRBJ1-1; D remains unclear. V gave up 4 bases and J gave up 2 bases, with 14 bases separating them. Germline loops: CDR1 SGHTA, CDR2 FQGNSA. This CDR3 is built from 15 residues. CDR3 loop: CASSSTLWGNTEAFF. Here the CDR3 DNA reads TGTGCCAGCAGCTCGACCCTATGGGGTAACACTGAAGCTTTCTTT.

The V and J genes are TRBV6-1 and TRBJ2-2, with D perhaps matching TRBD1 (5 bases). There are 14 residues in the CDR3. Trimming left V 5 bases short and J 0 bases short, with 7 bases between. Germline V lookup: CDR1 MNHNS, CDR2 SASEGT. DNA of the CDR3: TGTGCCAGCAGTAGGACATCGAACACCGGGGAGCTGTTTTTT. The encoded protein is CASSRTSNTGELFF.

This clonotype was found a few times. V and J are TRBV20-1 and TRBJ2-1; D not resolved. Trimming left V 8 bases short and J 7 bases short, with 12 bases between. This CDR3 comprises 11 residues. Germline CDR1 reads DFQATT; CDR2 reads SNEGSKA (reference sequence). The chain's CDR3 is CSTELGNEQFF. Written as DNA, the CDR3 is TGCAGTACCGAGCTAGGGAATGAGCAGTTCTTC.

The gene calls are TRBV6-5 and TRBJ2-1, with D perhaps matching TRBD2 (5 bases). Germline CDR1 MNHEY, CDR2 SVGAGI. The CDR3 loop spans 16 amino acids. V was clipped by 3 bases and J by 2 bases, with 14 bases between them. CDR3 DNA: TGTGCCAGCAGTTATTACACGGGGTTTCCCTACAATGAGCAGTTCTTC. Protein: CASSYYTGFPYNEQFF.

This clonotype was counted at least ten times. This chain joins TRBV3-1 and TRBJ2-5, with D possibly being TRBD1 or TRBD2 (6 bases each). CDR3 length: 16 residues. From germline, CDR1 is LGHDT and CDR2 YNNKEL (reference sequence). The V end was cut by 3 bases, the J end by 2 bases, with 16 bases between. The DNA for the CDR3 is TGTGCCAGCAGCCACAGCAGCCGGAGGGGGCAAGAGACCCAGTACTTC. This sequence encodes CASSHSSRRGQETQYF.